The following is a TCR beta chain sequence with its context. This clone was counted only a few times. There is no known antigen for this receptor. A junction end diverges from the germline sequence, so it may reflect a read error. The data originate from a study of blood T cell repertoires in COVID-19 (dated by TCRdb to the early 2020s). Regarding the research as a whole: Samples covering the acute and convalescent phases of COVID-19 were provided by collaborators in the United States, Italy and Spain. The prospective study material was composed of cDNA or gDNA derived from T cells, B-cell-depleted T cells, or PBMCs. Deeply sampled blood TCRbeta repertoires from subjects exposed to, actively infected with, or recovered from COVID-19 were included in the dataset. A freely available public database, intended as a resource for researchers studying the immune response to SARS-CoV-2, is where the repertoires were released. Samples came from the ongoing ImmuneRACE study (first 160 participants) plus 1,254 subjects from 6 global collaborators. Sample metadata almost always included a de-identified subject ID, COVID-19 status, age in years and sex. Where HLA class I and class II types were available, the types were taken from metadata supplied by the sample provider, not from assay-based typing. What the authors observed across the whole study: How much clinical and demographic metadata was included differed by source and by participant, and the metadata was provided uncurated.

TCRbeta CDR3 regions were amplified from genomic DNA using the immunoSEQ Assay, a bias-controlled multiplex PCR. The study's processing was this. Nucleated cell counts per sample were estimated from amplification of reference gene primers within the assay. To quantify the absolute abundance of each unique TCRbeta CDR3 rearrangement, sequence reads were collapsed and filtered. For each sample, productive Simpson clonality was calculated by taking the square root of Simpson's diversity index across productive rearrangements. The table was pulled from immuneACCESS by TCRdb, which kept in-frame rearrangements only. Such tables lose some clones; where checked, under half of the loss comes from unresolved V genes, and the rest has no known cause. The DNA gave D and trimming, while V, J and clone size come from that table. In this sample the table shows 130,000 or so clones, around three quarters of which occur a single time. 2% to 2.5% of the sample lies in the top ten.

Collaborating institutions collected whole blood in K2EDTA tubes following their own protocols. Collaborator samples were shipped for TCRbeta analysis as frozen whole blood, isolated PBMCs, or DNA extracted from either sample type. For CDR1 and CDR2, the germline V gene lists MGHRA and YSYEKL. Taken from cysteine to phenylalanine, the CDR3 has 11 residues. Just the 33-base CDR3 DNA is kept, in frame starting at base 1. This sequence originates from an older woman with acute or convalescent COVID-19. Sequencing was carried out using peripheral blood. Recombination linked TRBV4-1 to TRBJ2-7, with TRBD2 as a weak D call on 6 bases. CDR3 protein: CASSPAGTHDF. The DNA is TGCGCCAGCAGCCCTGCGGGGACTCATGACTTC.